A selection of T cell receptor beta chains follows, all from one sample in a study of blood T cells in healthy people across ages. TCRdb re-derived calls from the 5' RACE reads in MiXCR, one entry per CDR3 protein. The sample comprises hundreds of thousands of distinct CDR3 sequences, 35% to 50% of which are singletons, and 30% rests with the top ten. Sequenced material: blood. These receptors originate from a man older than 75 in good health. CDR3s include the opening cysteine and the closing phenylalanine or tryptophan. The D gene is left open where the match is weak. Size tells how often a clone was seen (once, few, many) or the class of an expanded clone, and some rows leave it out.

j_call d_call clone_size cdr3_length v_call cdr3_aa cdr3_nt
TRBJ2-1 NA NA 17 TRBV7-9 CASSLPGGLLSYNEQFF TGTGCCAGCAGCTTACCCGGGGGACTCCTCTCCTACAATGAGCAGTTCTTC
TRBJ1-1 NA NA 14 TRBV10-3 CAIWDRPLNTEAFF TGTGCCATCTGGGACCGACCATTGAACACTGAAGCTTTCTTT
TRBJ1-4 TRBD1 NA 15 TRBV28 CASSGAGTGDEKLFF TGTGCCAGCAGCGGGGCCGGGACAGGGGACGAAAAACTGTTTTTT
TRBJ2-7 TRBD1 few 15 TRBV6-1 CASSFPGQGGGEQYF TGTGCCAGCAGTTTTCCGGGACAGGGGGGCGGCGAGCAGTACTTC
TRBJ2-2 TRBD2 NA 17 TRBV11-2 CASSLSGTSRRAGELFF TGTGCCAGCAGCTTAAGTGGGACTAGCCGTAGGGCCGGGGAGCTGTTTTTT
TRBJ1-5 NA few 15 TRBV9 CASSVGIGGHQPQHF TGTGCCAGCAGCGTAGGAATAGGGGGGCATCAGCCCCAGCATTTT
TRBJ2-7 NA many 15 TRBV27 CASSLKLTLAYEQYF TGTGCCAGCAGTCTGAAGCTGACACTTGCCTACGAGCAGTACTTC
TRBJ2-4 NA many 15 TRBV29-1 CSALPAGGGSNIQYF TGCAGCGCCCTCCCGGCAGGGGGAGGGTCGAACATTCAGTACTTC
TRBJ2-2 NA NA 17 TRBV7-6 CASSLGPRGPATGELFF TGTGCCAGCAGCCTTGGTCCGAGGGGACCGGCCACCGGGGAGCTGTTTTTT
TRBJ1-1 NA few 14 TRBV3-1 CASSQDMGEKEAFF TGTGCCAGCAGCCAAGATATGGGGGAGAAGGAAGCTTTCTTT
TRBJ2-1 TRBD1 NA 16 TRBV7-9 CASSLALGTASNEQFF TGTGCCAGCAGCTTAGCGTTAGGGACAGCGAGCAATGAGCAGTTCTTC
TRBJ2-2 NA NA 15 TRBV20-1 CSARRAGPNTGELFF TGCAGTGCTAGAAGGGCGGGGCCGAACACCGGGGAGCTGTTTTTT
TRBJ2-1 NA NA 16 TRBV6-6 CVSTVGAGISYNEQFF TGTGTCAGCACCGTGGGGGCGGGAATCTCCTACAATGAGCAGTTCTTC
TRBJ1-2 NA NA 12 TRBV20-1 CSARVQAGGYTF TGCAGTGCTAGAGTCCAGGCGGGTGGCTACACCTTC
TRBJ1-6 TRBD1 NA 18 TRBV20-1 CSARSSWDRGLSNSPLHF TGCAGTGCTAGGTCAAGTTGGGACAGGGGGCTGAGTAATTCACCCCTCCACTTT
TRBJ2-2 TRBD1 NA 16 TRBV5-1 CASSLIGQGGTGELFF TGCGCCAGCAGCTTGATCGGACAGGGTGGCACCGGGGAGCTGTTTTTT
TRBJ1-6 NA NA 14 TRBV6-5 CASSGPKLNSPLHF TGTGCCAGCAGTGGACCGAAGCTTAATTCACCCCTCCACTTT
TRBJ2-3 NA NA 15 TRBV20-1 CSARVYEMRRDTQYF TGCAGTGCTAGAGTCTACGAGATGAGGAGAGATACGCAGTATTTT
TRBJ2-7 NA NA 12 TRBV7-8 CASSSTRNEQYF TGTGCCAGCAGCTCCACAAGAAATGAGCAGTACTTC
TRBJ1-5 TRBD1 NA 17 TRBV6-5 CASRSRTGFLGHQPQHF TGTGCCAGCCGTTCGCGGACAGGGTTTTTGGGCCATCAGCCCCAGCATTTT
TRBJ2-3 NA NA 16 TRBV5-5 CASSESAGDSPGTQYF TGTGCCAGCAGCGAATCAGCTGGAGACTCCCCGGGTACGCAGTATTTT
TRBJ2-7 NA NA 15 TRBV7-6 CASSPDPGSSYEQYF TGTGCCAGCAGTCCTGACCCAGGAAGCTCCTACGAGCAGTACTTC
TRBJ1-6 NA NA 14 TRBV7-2 CASSLQVINSPLHF TGTGCCAGCAGCTTACAGGTGATTAATTCACCCCTCCACTTT
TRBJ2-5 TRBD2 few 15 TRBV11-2 CASSLGGWFQETQYF TGTGCCAGCAGCTTGGGGGGGTGGTTCCAAGAGACCCAGTACTTC
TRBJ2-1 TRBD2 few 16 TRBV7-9 CASSLTSGRVYNEQFF TGTGCCAGCAGCTTAACTAGCGGGAGGGTCTACAATGAGCAGTTCTTC
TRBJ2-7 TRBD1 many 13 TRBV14 CASSRNRGYEQYF TGTGCCAGCAGCCGAAACAGGGGGTACGAGCAGTACTTC
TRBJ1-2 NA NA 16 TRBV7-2 CASSSSSGPTGNGYTF TGTGCCAGCAGCTCCTCTAGTGGACCGACAGGAAATGGCTACACCTTC
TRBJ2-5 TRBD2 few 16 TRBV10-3 CAISRGDGGASETQYF TGTGCCATCAGTCGGGGAGACGGGGGGGCCTCAGAGACCCAGTACTTC
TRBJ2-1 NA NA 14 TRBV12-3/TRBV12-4 CASSLDSLNNEQFF TGTGCCAGCAGTTTGGACAGTTTGAACAATGAGCAGTTCTTC
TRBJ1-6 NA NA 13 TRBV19 CAGSIDGRSPLHF TGTGCCGGTAGTATAGATGGGAGGTCACCCCTCCACTTT
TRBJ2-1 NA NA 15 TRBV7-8 CASSLAASDYNEQFF TGTGCCAGCAGCTTAGCAGCTAGCGACTACAATGAGCAGTTCTTC
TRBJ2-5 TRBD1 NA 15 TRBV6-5 CASTSLQGLQETQYF TGTGCCAGCACCTCCTTACAGGGGCTTCAAGAGACCCAGTACTTC
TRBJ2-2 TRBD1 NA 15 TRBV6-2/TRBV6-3 CASKIDRANTGELFF TGTGCCAGCAAGATTGACAGGGCGAACACCGGGGAGCTGTTTTTT
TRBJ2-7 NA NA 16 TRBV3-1 CASSPTRGRSSYEQYF TGTGCCAGCAGTCCTACCAGGGGACGAAGCTCCTACGAGCAGTACTTC
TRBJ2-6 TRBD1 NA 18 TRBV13 CASSLEAGGWSGANVLTF TGTGCCAGCAGCTTAGAGGCAGGGGGATGGTCTGGGGCCAACGTCCTGACTTTC
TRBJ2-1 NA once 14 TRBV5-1 CASSLLAAYNEQFF TGCGCCAGCAGCTTATTAGCTGCCTACAATGAGCAGTTCTTC
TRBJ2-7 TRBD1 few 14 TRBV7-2 CASSPDRQFYEQYF TGTGCCAGCAGCCCGGACAGGCAATTCTACGAGCAGTACTTC
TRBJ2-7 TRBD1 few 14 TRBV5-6 CASSFRTGIYEQYF TGTGCCAGCAGCTTCCGGACAGGGATCTACGAGCAGTACTTC
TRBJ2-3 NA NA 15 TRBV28 CASSLWVGVLDTQYF TGTGCCAGCAGTTTGTGGGTGGGGGTTTTAGATACGCAGTATTTT
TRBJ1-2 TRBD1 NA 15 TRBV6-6 CASSNPRQGAGGYTF TGTGCCAGCAGTAACCCCAGACAGGGGGCGGGTGGCTACACCTTC
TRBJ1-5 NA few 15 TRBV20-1 CSAIHQQGYNQPQHF TGCAGTGCCATACACCAACAGGGATACAATCAGCCCCAGCATTTT